This T cell receptor (beta chain) appears in the sequencing data of a study of PD-1 blockade in classical Hodgkin lymphoma. Findings and caveats of the study: The authors have not defined what causes the repertoire differences, possibly disease activity or prior therapy. Complete responders possessed baseline diversity comparable to newly diagnosed patients.

Indicated time point: cycle 4 day 1 (C4D1), after more than 5 weeks of nivolumab. Relapse after autologous stem cell transplantation occurred in every patient, and brentuximab vedotin exposure varied. Through magnetic negative selection, CD8+ T cells were separated from PBMCs that had been thawed. A word on this clone: Its antigen is currently unknown.

Libraries were prepared by immunoSEQ multiplex PCR; TCRdb keeps only in-frame clonotypes and omits some of them. The sample yields some 20,000 clones, around four fifths seen once. The source material was CD8+ T cells from blood, sampled before the fourth cycle of nivolumab. The receptor's source is a human donor with classical Hodgkin lymphoma.

The CDR3 DNA reads as TGTGCCAGCAGTTACCTCCAACGTGGGGGTAGTGAGCAGTTCTTC. As protein: CASSYLQRGGSEQFF. This rearrangement joins TRBV6-5 to TRBJ2-1; D may correspond to TRBD1 or TRBD2 (5 bases each). CDR3 length: 15 amino acids. Trimming took 2 bases from V and 9 from J, leaving 17 bases between them. The germline V gene encodes CDR1 MNHEY and CDR2 SVGAGI.